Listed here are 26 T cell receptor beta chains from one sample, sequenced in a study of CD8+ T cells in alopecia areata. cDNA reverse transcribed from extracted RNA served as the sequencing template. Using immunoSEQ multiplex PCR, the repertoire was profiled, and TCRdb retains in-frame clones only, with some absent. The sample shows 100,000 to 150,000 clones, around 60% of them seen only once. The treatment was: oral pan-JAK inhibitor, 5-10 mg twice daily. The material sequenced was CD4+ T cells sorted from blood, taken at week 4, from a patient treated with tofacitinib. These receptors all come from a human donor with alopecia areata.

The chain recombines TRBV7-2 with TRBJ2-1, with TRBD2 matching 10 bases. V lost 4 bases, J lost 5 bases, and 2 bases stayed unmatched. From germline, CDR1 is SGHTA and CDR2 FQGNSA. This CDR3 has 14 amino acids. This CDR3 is CASSSLAGDNEQFF. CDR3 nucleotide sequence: TGTGCCAGCAGCTCCCTAGCGGGGGACAATGAGCAGTTCTTC.

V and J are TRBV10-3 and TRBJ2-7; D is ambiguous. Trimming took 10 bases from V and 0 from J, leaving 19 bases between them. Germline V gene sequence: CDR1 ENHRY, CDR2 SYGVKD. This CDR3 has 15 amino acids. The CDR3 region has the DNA TGTGCCACGCTATCAACTCTACCCGACTCCTACGAGCAGTACTTC. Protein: CATLSTLPDSYEQYF.

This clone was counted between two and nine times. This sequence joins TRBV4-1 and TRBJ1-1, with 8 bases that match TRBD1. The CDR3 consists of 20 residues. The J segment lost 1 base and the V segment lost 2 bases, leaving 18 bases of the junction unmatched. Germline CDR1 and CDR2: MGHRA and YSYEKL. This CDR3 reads CASSQQARATGVPQNTEAFF. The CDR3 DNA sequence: TGCGCCAGCAGCCAACAGGCGAGAGCGACAGGGGTACCGCAGAACACTGAAGCTTTCTTT.

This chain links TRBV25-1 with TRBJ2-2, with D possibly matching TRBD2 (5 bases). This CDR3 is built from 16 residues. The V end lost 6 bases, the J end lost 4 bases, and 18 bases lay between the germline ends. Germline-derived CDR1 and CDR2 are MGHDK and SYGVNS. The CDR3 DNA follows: TGTGCCAGCAGCAAAGGGTCCTACCGGGGCACCGGGGAGCTGTTTTTT. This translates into CASSKGSYRGTGELFF.

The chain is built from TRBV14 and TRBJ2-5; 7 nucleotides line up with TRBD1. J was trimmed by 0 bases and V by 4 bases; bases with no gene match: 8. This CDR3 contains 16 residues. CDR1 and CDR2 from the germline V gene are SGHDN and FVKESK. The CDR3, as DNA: TGTGCCAGCAGCCTCGCCGGGACAGACAACCAAGAGACCCAGTACTTC. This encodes CASSLAGTDNQETQYF.

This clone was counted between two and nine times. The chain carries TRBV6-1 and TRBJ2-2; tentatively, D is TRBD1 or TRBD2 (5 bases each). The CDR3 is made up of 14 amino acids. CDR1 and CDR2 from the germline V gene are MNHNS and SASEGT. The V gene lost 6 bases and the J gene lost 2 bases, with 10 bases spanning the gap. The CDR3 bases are TGTGCCAGCAGACGGGACCGAAACACCGGGGAGCTGTTTTTT. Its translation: CASRRDRNTGELFF.

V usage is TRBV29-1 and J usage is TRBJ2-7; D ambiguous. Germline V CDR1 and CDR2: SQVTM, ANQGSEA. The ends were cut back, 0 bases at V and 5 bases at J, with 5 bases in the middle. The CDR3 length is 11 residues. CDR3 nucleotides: TGCAGCGTTGAAGACAAAGACGAGCAGTACTTC. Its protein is CSVEDKDEQYF.

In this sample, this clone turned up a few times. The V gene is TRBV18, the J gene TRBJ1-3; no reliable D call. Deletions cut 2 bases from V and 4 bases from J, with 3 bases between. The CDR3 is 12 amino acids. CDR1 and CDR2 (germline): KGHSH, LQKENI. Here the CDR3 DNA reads TGTGCCAGCTCACCAGACGGAAACACCATATATTTT. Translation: CASSPDGNTIYF.

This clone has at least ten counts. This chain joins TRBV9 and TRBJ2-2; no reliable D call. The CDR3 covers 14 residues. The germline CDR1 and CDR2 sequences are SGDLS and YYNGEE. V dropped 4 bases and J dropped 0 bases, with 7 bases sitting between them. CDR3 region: CASSLAANTGELFF. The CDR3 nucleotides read TGTGCCAGCAGCTTAGCTGCGAACACCGGGGAGCTGTTTTTT.

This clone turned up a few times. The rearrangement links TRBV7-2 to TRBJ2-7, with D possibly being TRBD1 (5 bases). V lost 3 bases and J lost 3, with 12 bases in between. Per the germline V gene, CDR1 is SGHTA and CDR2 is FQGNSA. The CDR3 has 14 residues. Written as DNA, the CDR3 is TGTGCCAGCAGCTTCCAGAAGCAGGGCTACGAGCAGTACTTC. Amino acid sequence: CASSFQKQGYEQYF.

DNA for the CDR3: TGTGCCAGCAGCTTAGCAGGGGCTTCTGGCTACACCTTC. This sequence encodes CASSLAGASGYTF. V is TRBV7-2 and J is TRBJ1-2; D is possibly TRBD1 (5 bases). Germline assignment: CDR1 SGHTA and CDR2 FQGNSA. There are 13 residues in the CDR3. Trimming cost V 0 bases and J 7 bases, with 9 bases left between them.

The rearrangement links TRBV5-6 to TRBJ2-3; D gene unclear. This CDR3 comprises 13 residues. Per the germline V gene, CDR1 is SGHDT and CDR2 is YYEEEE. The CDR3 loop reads CAAGYGLSGTQYF. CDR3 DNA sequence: TGTGCGGCCGGCTACGGGCTATCGGGTACGCAGTATTTT.

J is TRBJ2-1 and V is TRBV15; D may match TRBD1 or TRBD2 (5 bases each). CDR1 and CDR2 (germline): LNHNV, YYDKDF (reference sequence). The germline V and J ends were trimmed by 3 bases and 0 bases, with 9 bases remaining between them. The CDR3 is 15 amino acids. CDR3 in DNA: TGTGCCACCAGCAGGGACACTAGCTCCTACAATGAGCAGTTCTTC. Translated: CATSRDTSSYNEQFF. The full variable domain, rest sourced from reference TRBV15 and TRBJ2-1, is DAMVIQNPRYQVTQFGKPVTLSCSQTLNHNVMYWYQQKSSQAPKLLFHYYDKDFNNEADTPDNFQSRRPNTSFCFLDIRSPGLGDTAMYLCATSRDTSSYNEQFFGPGTRLTVL.

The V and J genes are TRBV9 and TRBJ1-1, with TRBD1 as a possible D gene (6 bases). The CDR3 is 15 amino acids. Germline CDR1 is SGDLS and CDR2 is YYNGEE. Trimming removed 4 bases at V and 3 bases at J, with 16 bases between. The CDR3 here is CASSLRVGGHTEAFF. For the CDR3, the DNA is TGTGCCAGCAGCCTCCGGGTAGGGGGTCACACTGAAGCTTTCTTT.

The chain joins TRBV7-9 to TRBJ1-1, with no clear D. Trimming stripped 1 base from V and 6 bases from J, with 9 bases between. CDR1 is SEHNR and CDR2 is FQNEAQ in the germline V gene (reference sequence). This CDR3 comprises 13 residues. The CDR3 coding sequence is TGTGCCAGCAGCTTAGGTTCTGGAGCTGAAGCTTTCTTT. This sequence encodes CASSLGSGAEAFF.

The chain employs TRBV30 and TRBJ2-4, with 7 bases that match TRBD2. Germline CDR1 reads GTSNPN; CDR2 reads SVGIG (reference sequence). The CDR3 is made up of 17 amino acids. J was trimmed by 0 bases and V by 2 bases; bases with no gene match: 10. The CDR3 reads CAWSPSPGLLAKNIQYF. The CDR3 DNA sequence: TGTGCCTGGAGTCCCTCACCGGGACTACTAGCCAAAAACATTCAGTACTTC.

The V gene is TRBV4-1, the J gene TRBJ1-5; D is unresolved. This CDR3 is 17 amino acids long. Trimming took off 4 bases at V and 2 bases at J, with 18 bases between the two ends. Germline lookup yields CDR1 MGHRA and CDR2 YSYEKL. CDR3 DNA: TGCGCCAGCAGCCGAGATTGGACGGTCGGGGGCAATCAGCCCCAGCATTTT. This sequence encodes CASSRDWTVGGNQPQHF.

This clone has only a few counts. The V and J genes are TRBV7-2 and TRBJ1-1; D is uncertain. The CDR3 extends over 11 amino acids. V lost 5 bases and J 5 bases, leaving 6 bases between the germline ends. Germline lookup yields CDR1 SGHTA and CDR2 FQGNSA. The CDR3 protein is CASSAVTEAFF. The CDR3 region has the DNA TGTGCCAGCAGCGCCGTTACTGAAGCTTTCTTT.

This chain's CDR3 is CAWRGGGDTQYF. CDR3 coding DNA: TGTGCCTGGAGGGGAGGGGGGGATACGCAGTATTTT. The rearrangement links TRBV30 to TRBJ2-3; D may be TRBD2 (7 bases). The CDR3 totals 12 residues. The V gene's germline CDR1 is GTSNPN and CDR2 SVGIG (reference sequence). V was cut by 3 bases and J by 6 bases, with 10 bases left in between.

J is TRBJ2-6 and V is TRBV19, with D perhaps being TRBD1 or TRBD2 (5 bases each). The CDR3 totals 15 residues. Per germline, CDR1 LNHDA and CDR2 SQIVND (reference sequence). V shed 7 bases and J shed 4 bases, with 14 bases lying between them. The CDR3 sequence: CASNLRDGGANVLTF. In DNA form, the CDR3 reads TGTGCCAGTAATTTAAGGGACGGAGGGGCCAACGTCCTGACTTTC.

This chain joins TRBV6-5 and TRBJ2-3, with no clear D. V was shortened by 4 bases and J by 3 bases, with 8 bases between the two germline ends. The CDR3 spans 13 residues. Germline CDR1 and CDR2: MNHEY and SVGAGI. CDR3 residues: CASSLMGTDTQYF. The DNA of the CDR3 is TGTGCCAGCAGTTTAATGGGTACAGATACGCAGTATTTT.

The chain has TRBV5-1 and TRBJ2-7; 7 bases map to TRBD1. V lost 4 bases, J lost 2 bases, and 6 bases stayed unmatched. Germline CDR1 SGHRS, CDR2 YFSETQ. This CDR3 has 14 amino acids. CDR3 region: CASSPGQTTYEQYF. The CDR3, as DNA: TGCGCCAGCAGCCCGGGACAGACTACCTACGAGCAGTACTTC.

CDR3 sequence (DNA): TGTGCCAGTAGTATGTTCAAGCAGTTCTTC. It codes for CASSMFKQFF. The chain is built from TRBV19 and TRBJ2-1; no clear D. V was pared by 3 bases and J by 11 bases, with 5 bases between. CDR3 size: 10 residues. Germline V gives CDR1 LNHDA, CDR2 SQIVND (reference sequence).

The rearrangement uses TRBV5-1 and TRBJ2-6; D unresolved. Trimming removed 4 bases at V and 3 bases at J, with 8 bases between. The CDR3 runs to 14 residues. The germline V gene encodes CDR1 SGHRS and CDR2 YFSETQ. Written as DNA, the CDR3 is TGCGCCAGCAGCCCCCAAATTGGGGCCAACGTCCTGACTTTC. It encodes CASSPQIGANVLTF. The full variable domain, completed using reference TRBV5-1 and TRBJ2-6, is KAGVTQTPRYLIKTRGQQVTLSCSPISGHRSVSWYQQTPGQGLQFLFEYFSETQRNKGNFPGRFSGRQFSNSRSEMNVSTLELGDSALYLCASSPQIGANVLTFGAGSRLTVL.

This CDR3 reads CASSPSRRDGETQYF. The CDR3, as DNA: TGTGCCAGCTCACCAAGTCGGCGGGACGGTGAGACCCAGTACTTC. The chain combines TRBV18 with TRBJ2-5; D possibly corresponds to TRBD2 (6 bases). The ends were cut back, 2 bases at V and 5 bases at J, with 15 bases in the middle. Germline assignment: CDR1 KGHSH and CDR2 LQKENI. This CDR3 is 15 amino acids long.

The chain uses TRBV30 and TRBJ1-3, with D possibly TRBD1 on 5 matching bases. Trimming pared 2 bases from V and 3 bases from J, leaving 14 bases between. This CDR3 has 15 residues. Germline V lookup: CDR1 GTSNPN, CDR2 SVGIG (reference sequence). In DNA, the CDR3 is TGTGCCTGGAGTAGAGGGCAAGGGGTTGGAAACACCATATATTTT. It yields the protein CAWSRGQGVGNTIYF.